This TCR beta chain is drawn from a study of cytomegalovirus exposure and HLA in healthy donors. Study outcomes and limitations: Specific recognition of CMV antigens was confirmed in vitro for a few chains (all CMV-associated).

Concerning this clone: Its antigen is unidentified.

Germline values: CDR1 SEHNR, CDR2 FQNEAQ (reference sequence). The CDR3 is 15 residues long. The trim removed 6 bases at V and 0 bases at J, leaving 4 bases unmatched. PCR involved 60 Vbeta and 13 Jbeta primers. Method: immunoSEQ multiplex PCR; TCRdb's copy keeps in-frame clones and lacks some. The sample records approximately 160,000 clones, 68% being singletons. Material: PBMCs. This receptor was identified in a man over 45 in good health and CMV-seronegative. The chain combines TRBV7-9 with TRBJ2-2; TRBD2 aligns across 7 bases. The CDR3 spells CASRGREPNTGELFF. CDR3 in DNA: TGTGCCAGCAGGGGGAGGGAGCCGAACACCGGGGAGCTGTTTTTT.